Sequencing of this T cell receptor (beta chain) was carried out in a study of blood T cell repertoires in COVID-19 (dated by TCRdb to 2018 to 2021). As for the study more broadly: Samples covering the acute and convalescent phases of COVID-19 were provided by collaborators in the United States, Italy and Spain. The material from the prospective study consisted of cDNA or gDNA derived from T cells, B-cell-depleted T cells, or PBMCs. The sample metadata nearly always contained a de-identified subject ID, COVID-19 status, age in years and sex. The samples were drawn from the first 160 participants of the ongoing ImmuneRACE study and from 1,254 subjects provided by 6 global collaborators. The repertoires were released in a freely available public database intended as a resource for research on the immune response to SARS-CoV-2. Where HLA class I and class II types were available, the types were taken from metadata supplied by the sample provider, not from assay-based typing. Subjects who had been exposed to COVID-19, were actively infected with it, or had recovered from it provided the deeply sampled blood TCRbeta repertoires that made up the dataset. What the authors observed across the whole study: The amount of clinical and demographic metadata varied by source and participant and was provided uncurated.

The CDR3 sequence holds 14 residues, the cysteine and phenylalanine included. The CDR3 DNA has 42 bases and is translated from base 1. CDR1 and CDR2 are drawn from the germline V gene (reference sequence): SGHKS, YYEKEE. V ends up 3 bases short and J 1 base short, with an unmatched junction base count of 3. TCRbeta CDR3 regions were amplified from genomic DNA by means of the immunoSEQ Assay, a bias-controlled multiplex PCR. Turning to the authors' computational methods: Within the assay, amplification of reference gene primers was used to estimate how many nucleated cells each sample contained. Sequence reads were collapsed and filtered to measure the absolute abundance of every unique TCRbeta CDR3 rearrangement. For each sample, productive Simpson clonality was calculated by taking the square root of Simpson's diversity index across productive rearrangements. The source is immuneACCESS, and TCRdb retained only in-frame sequences with V and J called. Part of the clones is not carried over; for the studies checked, unresolved V genes explain less than half of this, and the remainder is unexplained. The DNA gave D and trimming, while V, J and clone size come from that table. In this sample the table shows approximately 260,000 clones, around 85% of which occur a single time. The ten largest clonotypes hold over 8% of the sample.

The collaborating institutions used their own protocols to collect whole blood in K2EDTA tubes. For TCRbeta analysis, collaborators shipped samples in one of three forms: frozen whole blood, isolated PBMCs, or DNA extracted from either of those sample types. About this clone itself: Its antigen is still unknown. No base-level quality is on record; no much larger clone is a single base apart.

The source is a woman older than 75 with acute or convalescent COVID-19. Recombination joined TRBV5-5 with TRBJ1-1; TRBD1 aligns with 7 central bases. The sample was peripheral blood. The DNA sequence reads TGTGCCAGCAGCTGGGGACAGCAGAACACTGAAGCTTTCTTT. This is translated as CASSWGQQNTEAFF. Where the CDR3 stops, the reference TRBV5-5 and TRBJ1-1 genes take over; the full variable domain is DAGVTQSPTHLIKTRGQQVTLRCSPISGHKSVSWYQQVLGQGPQFIFQYYEKEERGRGNFPDRFSARQFPNYSSELNVNALLLGDSALYLCASSWGQQNTEAFFGQGTRLTVV.